This T cell receptor beta chain appears in the sequencing data of a study of blood T cell repertoires in COVID-19. V shed 5 bases and J shed 3 bases, with 10 bases lying between them. CDR3 length equals 14 residues. The germline V gene has CDR1 KGHDR and CDR2 SFDVKD. Profiling relied on immunoSEQ multiplex PCR, and the TCRdb table lists in-frame clones only, not all of them. The sample has around 200,000 clones; approximately 90% are singletons. The V and J genes are TRBV24-1 and TRBJ1-5, with a tentative D call TRBD1 (6 bases). Sample: peripheral blood. This receptor was identified in a man aged 25 to 40 with acute or convalescent COVID-19. This chain's CDR3 is CATSGQGSNQPQHF. CDR3 in DNA: TGTGCCACCAGTGGTCAGGGGTCCAATCAGCCCCAGCATTTT.